The 26 T cell receptor beta chains below all came from one sample that was sequenced in a study of shared clonotypes between healthy human individuals. Sequencing used immunoSEQ multiplex PCR; TCRdb keeps in-frame clones, though not all of them. In the table there are some 2,400,000 clones, around 95% of which are singletons. Sequenced: naive CD4+ T cells sorted from blood. Subset described: CD45RA+ positively selected. These receptors originate from a man aged 18 to 29 in good health.

The chain is built from TRBV19 and TRBJ1-4; 7 bases are a match to TRBD1. This CDR3 is built from 14 residues. The germline CDR1 and CDR2 sequences are LNHDA and SQIVND (reference sequence). With 4 bases clipped from V and 8 bases from J, the junction kept 7 bases outside the gene matches. The DNA for the CDR3 is TGTGCCAGTAGTACCACAGGGGCTAGAGAAAAACTGTTTTTT. Translating it yields CASSTTGAREKLFF.

The chain is built from TRBV6-1 and TRBJ2-2; possibly TRBD2 for D (7 bases). Germline V gene lookup returns CDR1 MNHNS and CDR2 SASEGT. CDR3 size: 17 residues. V was trimmed by 1 base and J by 1 base, leaving 13 bases between them. CDR3 region: CASSEEGGGWNTGELFF. In DNA form, the CDR3 reads TGTGCCAGCAGTGAAGAGGGCGGGGGCTGGAACACCGGGGAGCTGTTTTTT.

This chain joins TRBV2 and TRBJ2-2; 12 positions match TRBD2. Trimming took 2 bases from V and 5 from J; bases not matched to a gene: 6. CDR3 length: 17 amino acids. Germline assignment: CDR1 SNHLY and CDR2 FYNNEI. CDR3 DNA: TGTGCCAGCAGTGAAAGAGCGACTAGCGGGAGAACCGGGGAGCTGTTTTTT. Residues: CASSERATSGRTGELFF.

About this clone itself: Sequence at one end of the junction differs from germline and may be a read error. V is TRBV28 and J is TRBJ1-5, with 7 positions matching TRBD1. CDR1 MDHEN and CDR2 SYDVKM come from the germline V gene. The CDR3 has 13 amino acids. In nucleotides, the CDR3 is TGTACCAGCAGTTTTTCGGGACAGCAGCCCCAGCATTTT. This codes for CTSSFSGQQPQHF.

The chain combines TRBV20-1 with TRBJ1-2; tentative D call: TRBD1 (6 bases). In germline, CDR1 is DFQATT, CDR2 SNEGSKA (reference sequence). V was shortened by 5 bases and J by 4 bases, with 8 bases between the two germline ends. There are 11 residues in the CDR3. CDR3: CSAPDSYGYTF. CDR3 coding DNA: TGCAGTGCTCCGGACAGCTATGGCTACACCTTC.

This clone was seen only once. The V call is TRBV30, the J call TRBJ1-1, with 9 positions matching TRBD1. In germline, CDR1 is GTSNPN, CDR2 SVGIG (reference sequence). J gave up 6 bases and V 5 bases, and 16 bases lay outside the gene matches. CDR3 length equals 16 residues. The DNA of the CDR3 is TGTGCCTGGTTAGTGGGACAGGGAGAGGCTGGCGCTGAAGCTTTCTTT. Amino acid sequence: CAWLVGQGEAGAEAFF. Variable domain in full (rest from reference TRBV30 and TRBJ1-1): SQTIHQWPATLVQPVGSPLSLECTVEGTSNPNLYWYRQAAGRGLQLLFYSVGIGQISSEVPQNLSASRPQDRQFILSSKKLLLSDSGFYLCAWLVGQGEAGAEAFFGQGTRLTVV.

The chain carries TRBV7-2 and TRBJ1-1; 9 bases are a match to TRBD1. V gave up 4 bases and J gave up 8 bases; unmatched junction bases: 14. Germline CDR1 SGHTA, CDR2 FQGNSA. The CDR3 totals 16 residues. CDR3 DNA sequence: TGTGCCAGCAGCTCCCGGGACAGGGTAGATGTCAACGAAGCTTTCTTT. It yields the protein CASSSRDRVDVNEAFF.

The rearrangement uses TRBV6-1 and TRBJ2-2; no reliable D call. The CDR3 extends over 12 amino acids. Germline V gene lookup returns CDR1 MNHNS and CDR2 SASEGT. Trimming stripped 5 bases from V and 7 bases from J, with 8 bases between. The CDR3 protein is CASSSRVGELFF. CDR3 DNA: TGTGCCAGCAGTTCTAGGGTCGGGGAGCTGTTTTTT.

This chain joins TRBV18 and TRBJ2-5, with a weak D call TRBD2 (5 bases). The V and J ends lost 6 bases and 5 bases respectively, with 16 bases between them. The CDR3 spans 14 residues. Germline CDR1 KGHSH, CDR2 LQKENI. CDR3 protein: CASSPLPRGETQYF. The CDR3 region has the DNA TGTGCCAGCTCCCCCTTGCCCAGAGGGGAGACCCAGTACTTC.

The rearrangement uses TRBV2 and TRBJ2-3, with D possibly TRBD2 on 7 matching bases. Germline V gene lookup returns CDR1 SNHLY and CDR2 FYNNEI. CDR3 length: 16 amino acids. The ends were cut back, 7 bases at V and 2 bases at J, with 19 bases in the middle. The CDR3: CASIGSGTRFTDTQYF. For the CDR3, the DNA is TGTGCCAGCATTGGGAGCGGGACACGATTCACAGATACGCAGTATTTT.

The chain's CDR3 is CASSSALGTYEQYF. CDR3 nucleotides: TGTGCCAGCAGCTCCGCCCTGGGTACCTACGAGCAGTACTTC. V is TRBV7-2 and J is TRBJ2-7; no firm D call. V was shortened by 4 bases and J by 2 bases, with 12 bases between the two germline ends. The germline gives CDR1 SGHTA, CDR2 FQGNSA. CDR3 length: 14 residues.

In the case of this clone: Additional DNA sequences in this sample encode the identical CDR3. This chain links TRBV29-1 with TRBJ2-7, with 7 bases lining up with TRBD1. The length of the CDR3 is 12 residues. Germline CDR1 reads SQVTM; CDR2 reads ANQGSEA. V was clipped by 6 bases and J by 2 bases; unmatched bases: 4. The CDR3 bases are TGCAGCGTGACCCAGGGGGCCTACGAGCAGTACTTC. Its translation is CSVTQGAYEQYF.

The V and J genes are TRBV4-1 and TRBJ2-3; 7 nucleotides align to TRBD1. The CDR3 length is 16 residues. Germline V gives CDR1 MGHRA, CDR2 YSYEKL. V shed 2 bases, J shed 2 bases, and the junction held 7 bases outside the gene matches. CDR3: CASSQSPRGSTDTQYF. CDR3 nucleotides: TGCGCCAGCAGCCAATCACCCAGGGGGTCCACAGATACGCAGTATTTT.

The chain combines TRBV6-6 with TRBJ2-1; possibly TRBD1 or TRBD2 for D (5 bases each). V lost 3 bases and J lost 9, with 12 bases in between. This CDR3 spans 13 amino acids. Germline CDR1 and CDR2: MNHNY and SVGAGI (reference sequence). The CDR3 coding sequence is TGTGCCAGCAGTTATCAAAGTGGGGGTGAGCAGTTCTTC. This translates into CASSYQSGGEQFF.

This chain connects TRBV7-9 to TRBJ1-5; 7 bases fit TRBD1. Looked up from germline, CDR1 is SEHNR and CDR2 is FQNEAQ (reference sequence). CDR3 length equals 16 residues. V lost 4 bases, J lost 6 bases, and 12 bases stayed unmatched. CDR3 region: CASSSGAGGWRQPQHF. The CDR3 DNA sequence: TGTGCCAGCAGCTCTGGGGCAGGGGGGTGGCGTCAGCCCCAGCATTTT.

V is TRBV18 and J is TRBJ1-2; perhaps TRBD1 as D (6 bases). Germline V gene lookup returns CDR1 KGHSH and CDR2 LQKENI. Trimming took off 0 bases at V and 3 bases at J, with 14 bases between the two ends. This CDR3 comprises 16 residues. The CDR3 loop is CASSPPSTGIHYGYTF. The CDR3 DNA follows: TGTGCCAGCTCACCACCGTCCACAGGGATTCACTATGGCTACACCTTC.

This clone appeared a few times. The same CDR3 also results from other DNA sequences found in this sample. V usage is TRBV20-1 and J usage is TRBJ2-5; D gene unclear. The CDR3 has 10 amino acids. V dropped 5 bases and J dropped 2 bases, with 3 bases sitting between them. Germline V gene sequence: CDR1 DFQATT, CDR2 SNEGSKA (reference sequence). The CDR3 spells CSALQETQYF. The DNA for the CDR3 is TGCAGTGCTTTACAAGAGACCCAGTACTTC.

This clone was detected a few times. CDR3 nucleotides: TGTGCCAGCAGCTTAGGGGACAGGGGGAACACTGAAGCTTTCTTT. It yields the protein CASSLGDRGNTEAFF. This sequence joins TRBV11-2 and TRBJ1-1, with 10 bases fitting TRBD1. V lost 1 base, J lost 1 base, and 0 bases stayed unmatched. The CDR3 contains 15 residues. Germline assignment: CDR1 SGHAT and CDR2 FQNNGV.

V is TRBV5-1 and J is TRBJ1-3; 7 positions agree with TRBD1. In germline, CDR1 is SGHRS, CDR2 YFSETQ. This CDR3 has 15 amino acids. V lost 4 bases and J lost 2; bases outside the gene matches: 6. CDR3 sequence reads: CASSIGTVAGNTIYF. CDR3 sequence (DNA): TGCGCCAGCAGCATCGGGACAGTTGCTGGAAACACCATATATTTT. Using reference TRBV5-1 and TRBJ1-3 for the parts outside the CDR3, the full variable domain is KAGVTQTPRYLIKTRGQQVTLSCSPISGHRSVSWYQQTPGQGLQFLFEYFSETQRNKGNFPGRFSGRQFSNSRSEMNVSTLELGDSALYLCASSIGTVAGNTIYFGEGSWLTVV.

Concerning this clone: The sample has other DNA sequences that encode this CDR3 too. The chain couples TRBV6-5 to TRBJ2-7; TRBD1 agrees at 10 bases. J gave up 5 bases and V 2 bases, and 3 bases lay outside the gene matches. The CDR3 extends over 14 amino acids. Germline V gene data show CDR1 as MNHEY and CDR2 as SVGAGI. The CDR3 DNA sequence: TGTGCCAGCAGTTACCTTGACAGGGGGCACGAGCAGTACTTC. Translated: CASSYLDRGHEQYF.

The V gene is TRBV6-6, the J gene TRBJ2-2; D possibly corresponds to TRBD1 (6 bases). The CDR3 extends over 16 amino acids. Trimming left V 4 bases short and J 0 bases short, with 12 bases between. CDR1 and CDR2 (germline): MNHNY, SVGAGI (reference sequence). The CDR3, as DNA: TGTGCCAGCAGTTTATTCGACAGGACGAACACCGGGGAGCTGTTTTTT. Its translation is CASSLFDRTNTGELFF.

This clone was recorded only once. The chain has TRBV20-1 and TRBJ1-2; 9 nucleotides agree with TRBD1. CDR1 is DFQATT, CDR2 SNEGSKA, per germline (reference sequence). The CDR3 is 11 residues long. CDR3 DNA sequence: TGCAGGATAACAGGGGGCGGTGGCTACACCTTC. Translating gives CRITGGGGYTF.

This sequence joins TRBV6-4 and TRBJ1-5; 7 bases are shared with TRBD1. This CDR3 is 19 amino acids long. Germline lookup yields CDR1 MRHNA and CDR2 SNTAGT. The V segment lost 0 bases and the J segment 4 bases; nucleotides outside the gene matches: 15. The CDR3 DNA reads as TGTGCCAGCAGTGACTCGAGGACAGGCCGAAAGGGGTCGAATCAGCCCCAGCATTTT. Its protein product is CASSDSRTGRKGSNQPQHF.

A note on this clone: The sample carries other DNA sequences with the same CDR3. The chain links TRBV7-9 to TRBJ1-3; D remains unclear. Between the trimmed V and J ends, which lost 0 bases and 0 bases, there was a span of 3 bases. The CDR3 length is 14 residues. In germline, CDR1 is SEHNR, CDR2 FQNEAQ (reference sequence). Here the CDR3 reads CASSLAGSGNTIYF. CDR3 in DNA: TGTGCCAGCAGCTTAGCGGGCTCTGGAAACACCATATATTTT.

This chain links TRBV11-2 with TRBJ1-4; D remains ambiguous. The CDR3 loop spans 14 amino acids. Germline CDR1 reads SGHAT; CDR2 reads FQNNGV. Trimming shortened V by 5 bases and J by 6 bases, and 13 bases separated the two germline ends. The CDR3 is CASSKWTEHEKLFF. As DNA, the CDR3 is TGTGCCAGCAGCAAATGGACGGAGCATGAAAAACTGTTTTTT.

J is TRBJ1-5 and V is TRBV19; a weak D match, TRBD1 (5 bases). CDR3 size: 15 residues. V was cut by 3 bases and J by 7 bases, with 16 bases left in between. Germline CDR1 LNHDA, CDR2 SQIVND (reference sequence). The DNA of the CDR3 is TGTGCCAGTAGTATTAGAGAGGGGTTCGGACAGCCCCAGCATTTT. Protein: CASSIREGFGQPQHF.